This T cell receptor beta chain was recorded in a study of control samples from healthy donors and cancer patients. Sequencing used immunoSEQ multiplex PCR; TCRdb keeps in-frame clones, though not all of them. The table records under 200,000 clones, 90% to 95% of them present only once. CDR1 SGHAT and CDR2 FQNNGV come from the germline V gene. The CDR3 runs to 14 residues. The ends lost 6 bases at V and 6 bases at J; junction bases unmatched: 10. This chain uses TRBV11-2 with TRBJ1-1, with 7 positions matching TRBD1. Material: blood. The receptor's source is a woman aged 60 to 75 in good health. The CDR3 DNA reads as TGTGCCAGCAGTTCGGGGTGGAGGGGGCCTGAAGCTTTCTTT. It encodes CASSSGWRGPEAFF. The whole variable domain, filled in from reference TRBV11-2 and TRBJ1-1, reads EAGVAQSPRYKIIEKRQSVAFWCNPISGHATLYWYQQILGQGPKLLIQFQNNGVVDDSQLPKDRFSAERLKGVDSTLKIQPAKLEDSAVYLCASSSGWRGPEAFFGQGTRLTVV.